The T cell receptor (beta chain) described here comes from a study of blood T cell repertoires in COVID-19. Clones were sequenced by immunoSEQ multiplex PCR, and TCRdb holds only the in-frame ones, with some missing. In the table there are about 100,000 clones, roughly 92% of which are singletons. Germline trimming cut 6 bases from V and 5 bases from J; bases unmatched to any gene: 11. This CDR3 is 15 amino acids long. The germline V gene has CDR1 MNHEY and CDR2 SVGEGT. The V call is TRBV6-2 or TRBV6-3, the J call TRBJ2-5; 8 nucleotides align to TRBD2. The sequence derives from a man in his 70s with acute or convalescent COVID-19. Input material: peripheral blood. In DNA form, the CDR3 reads TGTGCCAGCAGCCCGGGGGGGGCAGGCGGGGAGACCCAGTACTTC. It encodes CASSPGGAGGETQYF.